Each of the 5 T cell receptor beta chains below was sequenced from the same sample in a study of shared clonotypes between healthy human individuals. The table came from immunoSEQ multiplex PCR; TCRdb's copy has only in-frame clones and leaves some out. The profile shows millions of clones, roughly 94% of them singletons. Sequencing was performed on naive CD4+ T cells sorted from blood. The subset here: CD45RA+ positively selected. These receptors all come from a man younger than 35 in good health.

The chain carries TRBV28 and TRBJ2-2; TRBD2 might be the D (6 bases). The germline V and J ends were trimmed by 3 bases and 1 base, with 12 bases remaining between them. CDR3 size: 16 residues. Germline V gene data show CDR1 as MDHEN and CDR2 as SYDVKM. In DNA form, the CDR3 reads TGTGCCAGCAGTTTGGATGCGCGGGGGAACACCGGGGAGCTGTTTTTT. It specifies CASSLDARGNTGELFF.

This clone appeared once. The chain couples TRBV9 to TRBJ2-1, with 8 bases matching TRBD2. V dropped 0 bases and J dropped 9; count of bases not matched to a gene: 8. The CDR3 extends over 15 amino acids. Germline CDR1 and CDR2: SGDLS and YYNGEE. The CDR3 reads CASSVGPGGVVEQFF. The DNA for the CDR3 is TGTGCCAGCAGCGTAGGACCGGGAGGGGTCGTTGAGCAGTTCTTC.

J is TRBJ2-1 and V is TRBV5-6; perhaps TRBD1 as D (6 bases). Germline assignment: CDR1 SGHDT and CDR2 YYEEEE. The CDR3 covers 15 residues. The germline V and J ends were trimmed by 6 bases and 1 base, with 14 bases remaining between them. The CDR3 DNA reads TGTGCCAGCACCAGGGGAGTCGTATCCTACAATGAGCAGTTCTTC. The encoded protein is CASTRGVVSYNEQFF.

As for this clone: A read error may produce the germline difference seen at one junction end. The V gene is TRBV30, the J gene TRBJ2-3; 14 bases align to TRBD2. Germline V gene data show CDR1 as GTSNPN and CDR2 as SVGIG (reference sequence). The CDR3 loop spans 15 amino acids. CDR3 DNA: TGTGCCGGGAGACTAGCGGGGGGGTTCCCAGATACGCAGTATTTT. This sequence encodes CAGRLAGGFPDTQYF. Together with reference TRBV30 and TRBJ2-3, the CDR3 gives the full variable domain: SQTIHQWPATLVQPVGSPLSLECTVEGTSNPNLYWYRQAAGRGLQLLFYSVGIGQISSEVPQNLSASRPQDRQFILSSKKLLLSDSGFYLCAGRLAGGFPDTQYFGPGTRLTVL.

This rearrangement joins TRBV11-2 to TRBJ2-7, with 8 bases fitting TRBD2. This CDR3 region has 16 residues. CDR1 and CDR2 from the germline V gene are SGHAT and FQNNGV. V was clipped by 5 bases and J by 3 bases; unmatched bases: 12. As DNA, the CDR3 is TGTGCCAGCAGCCCCCGGGGGGGGGCGGCGGTCTACGAGCAGTACTTC. Its protein product is CASSPRGGAAVYEQYF.